This T cell receptor (beta chain) was captured by sequencing in a study of T cell responses to AZD1222 COVID-19 vaccine. Libraries were prepared by immunoSEQ multiplex PCR; TCRdb keeps only in-frame clonotypes and omits some of them. Among over 85,000 clones listed, roughly 90% were seen once. A word on this clone: Antigen unknown.

V dropped 2 bases and J dropped 7 bases, with 5 bases sitting between them. Germline V lookup: CDR1 DFQATT, CDR2 SNEGSKA (reference sequence). The CDR3 consists of 11 residues. Study outcomes and limitations: The breadth and depth of Spike-specific TCRs increased once two AZD1222 doses had been given.

The sequences come from peripheral blood, collected 28 days after the second AZD1222 dose. The clonotype comes from an adult who received the AZD1222 COVID-19 vaccine. The V gene is TRBV20-1, the J gene TRBJ2-2; D gene uncertain. This CDR3 reads CSARMVGELFF. The CDR3 DNA reads TGCAGTGCTAGAATGGTCGGGGAGCTGTTTTTT.